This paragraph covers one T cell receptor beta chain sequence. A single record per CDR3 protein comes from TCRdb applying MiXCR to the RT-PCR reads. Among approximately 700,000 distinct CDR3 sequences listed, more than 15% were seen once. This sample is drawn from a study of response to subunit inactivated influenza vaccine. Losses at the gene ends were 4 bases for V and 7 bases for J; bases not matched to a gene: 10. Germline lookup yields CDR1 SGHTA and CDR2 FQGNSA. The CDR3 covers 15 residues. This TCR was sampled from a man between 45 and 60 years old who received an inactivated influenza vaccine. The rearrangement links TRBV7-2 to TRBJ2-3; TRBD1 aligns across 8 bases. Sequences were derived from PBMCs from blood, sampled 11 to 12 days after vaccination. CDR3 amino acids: CASSSYRGVSYTQYF. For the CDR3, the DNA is TGTGCCAGCAGCTCATACAGGGGGGTCTCCTATACGCAGTATTTT.